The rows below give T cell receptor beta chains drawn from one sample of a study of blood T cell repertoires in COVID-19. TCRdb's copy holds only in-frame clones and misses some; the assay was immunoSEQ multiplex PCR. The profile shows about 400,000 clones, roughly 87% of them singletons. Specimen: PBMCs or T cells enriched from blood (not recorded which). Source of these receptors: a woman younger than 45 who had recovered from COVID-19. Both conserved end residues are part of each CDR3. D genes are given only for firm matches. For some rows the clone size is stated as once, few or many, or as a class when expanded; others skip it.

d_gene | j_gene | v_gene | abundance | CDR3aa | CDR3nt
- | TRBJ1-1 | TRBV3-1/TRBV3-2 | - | CASSQEAGITEAFF | TGTGCCAGCAGCCAAGAAGCGGGGATCACTGAAGCTTTCTTT
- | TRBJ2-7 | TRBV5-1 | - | CASSQTGGTTYEQYF | TGCGCCAGCTCCCAGACGGGCGGGACCACCTACGAGCAGTACTTC
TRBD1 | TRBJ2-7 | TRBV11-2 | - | CASSSGQGGEQYF | TGTGCCAGCAGCTCGGGACAGGGGGGCGAGCAGTACTTC
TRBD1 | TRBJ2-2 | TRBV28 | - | CASREPGQGNTGELFF | TGTGCCAGCAGGGAACCGGGACAGGGGAACACCGGGGAGCTGTTTTTT
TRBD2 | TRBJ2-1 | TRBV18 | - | CASSPRAAGGDGYNEQFF | TGTGCCAGCTCACCACGTGCAGCGGGAGGGGATGGCTACAATGAGCAGTTCTTC
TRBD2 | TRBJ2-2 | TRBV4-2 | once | CASSQDPGTSGRVTGELFF | TGTGCCAGCAGCCAAGACCCCGGGACTAGCGGGAGGGTAACCGGGGAGCTGTTTTTT
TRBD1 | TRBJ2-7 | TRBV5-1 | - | CASSSTGVHEQYF | TGCGCCAGCAGCTCGACAGGGGTGCACGAGCAGTACTTC
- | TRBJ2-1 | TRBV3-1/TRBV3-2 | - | CASSQPGRDEQFF | TGTGCCAGCAGCCAACCAGGGCGCGATGAGCAGTTCTTC
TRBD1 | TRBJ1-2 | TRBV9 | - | CASSQSRDRGWYGYTF | TGTGCCAGCAGCCAGTCCCGGGACAGGGGCTGGTATGGCTACACCTTC
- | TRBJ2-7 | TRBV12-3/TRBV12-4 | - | CASSFGGVREQYF | TGTGCCAGCAGTTTTGGCGGCGTACGAGAGCAGTACTTC
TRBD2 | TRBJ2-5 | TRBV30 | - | CAWRSIGGAQETQYF | TGTGCCTGGAGGTCTATCGGGGGGGCCCAAGAGACCCAGTACTTC
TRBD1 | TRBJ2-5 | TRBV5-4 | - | CASSGDRAQETQYF | TGTGCCAGCAGCGGGGACAGGGCTCAAGAGACCCAGTACTTC
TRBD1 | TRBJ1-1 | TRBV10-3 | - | CAISGAARGENTEAFF | TGTGCCATCAGTGGGGCGGCCAGGGGGGAGAACACTGAAGCTTTCTTT
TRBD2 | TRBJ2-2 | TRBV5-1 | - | CASSLTGRADTGELFF | TGCGCCAGCAGCTTGACCGGGAGGGCCGATACCGGGGAGCTGTTTTTT
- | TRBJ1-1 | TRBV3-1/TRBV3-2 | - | CASTPGWDTEAFF | TGTGCCAGCACCCCGGGTTGGGACACTGAAGCTTTCTTT
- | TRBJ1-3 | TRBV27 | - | CASRGHSGNTIYF | TGTGCCAGCAGGGGACATTCGGGAAACACCATATATTTT